This TCR beta chain was profiled in a study of human T cells and chemical hapten exposure (dated by TCRdb to 2020 to 2023). Regarding the study in general: For sensitization, 2% DPC in acetone was applied to a roughly 2 cm by roughly 2 cm area of upper inner arm skin. Throughout the roughly 25-week study period, patients were also given weekly therapeutic DPC doses on the scalp. Patch tests used Finn chambers with 0.01% DPC on the upper back, scored after 6 days by International Contact Dermatitis Research Group standards. The mostly female patient cohort included alopecia areata with under or over 50% scalp involvement, alopecia totalis and alopecia universalis. The libraries were sequenced as a pool, and the TCR yield per sample differed mostly because of small variations in library volumes within the pool. In alopecia patients, the study followed how the peripheral blood TCR repertoire changed in vivo over primary and secondary sensitization to diphenylcyclopropenone (DPC), a hapten. Blood samples were taken from patients before sensitization (week 0) and then at 2, 6 and about 24 weeks after DPC sensitization. Some 29 alopecia patients provided blood for TCR sequencing at one to four time points (pre-sensitization, 2, 6 and 24 weeks).

The method behind the library was RACE. Instrument on record: NextSeq 500. During library preparation, unique molecular identifiers were attached to individual cDNA molecules so that TCRs could be counted quantitatively and reproducibly. From each blood RNA sample, both TCR alpha and TCR beta chains were sequenced. The paper's data handling went like this. Samples had a median of 95,638 TCRs, with a range from roughly 20,000 to 690,600. The Decombinator software suite was used to annotate V, J and CDR3 in the TCR reads. Every sample was subsampled to the same number of TCRs (28,000) for the PS versus PT1 abundance plots. TCRs were defined as expanded if absent before sensitization and observed at least eight times at the 2-week time point. The public reads were reanalyzed by TCRdb: fastp trimming at Q25, MiXCR alignment, in-frame beta chains only. Records with the same CDR3 protein are collapsed into one entry carrying the most frequent genes and DNA. TCRdb's processing, not the study's, gives the V and J calls here. This sample has roughly 100,000 distinct CDR3 sequences in its table, and roughly an eighth of those were observed once. 1.5% to 2% of the sample rests with the top ten.

This clonotype was found many times. The specificity of this receptor is unknown. The sample holds no much larger clone one base away, and base qualities are not on file. According to the study, the label for this sample's time point signals: pre-sensitization, week 0. The sample's treatment or condition label, in plain terms: therapeutic diphenylcyclopropenone sensitization with weekly scalp DPC. At each patch-test visit, blood was drawn before the patch test was applied. Eligible patients were aged 18 to 70, diagnosed with alopecia, deemed suitable for DPC therapy, and excluded if pregnant. Total RNA was extracted from unfractionated whole blood collected in Tempus Blood RNA tubes. On the study overall, not on this receptor specifically: The number of TCRs above 1 in 1000 frequency did not change with DPC sensitization; there was no evidence of global repertoire structure alterations. Repeated subsampling changed both the strength of the expansion versus patch-test correlation and the threshold at which that correlation became significant. Because every patient had alopecia, a presumed autoimmune disease, the patients' immune response might differ from that of healthy individuals. Compared with pre-sensitization or healthy control sets, expanded TCRs formed significantly more large CDR3 similarity clusters, which is consistent with antigen-driven responses. Patch test score correlated positively with the number of PT1 expanded TCRs, reaching significance at thresholds 8, 16 and 32 but not at 4.

V sheds 5 bases and J sheds 4 bases, leaving 16 bases between their ends. The germline V gene (reference sequence) sets CDR1 to DFQATT and CDR2 to SNEGSKA. Including the terminal cysteine and phenylalanine, the CDR3 comprises 14 residues. Left in the record is the CDR3 DNA by itself, 42 bases read in frame from the first base. The chain joins TRBV20-1 to TRBJ2-3; a tentative D match to TRBD2 spans 6 bases. This TCR came from a woman between 50 and 59 years old with alopecia areata. Some clones in this sample may be carry-over from other donors' samples. The input for sequencing was whole blood, taken in connection with sensitization to the hapten diphenylcyclopropenone (DPC). The nucleotide sequence is TGCAGTGCTGCCCCCTCCCCGGGAGCAGATACGCAGTATTTT. Translation gives CSAAPSPGADTQYF.